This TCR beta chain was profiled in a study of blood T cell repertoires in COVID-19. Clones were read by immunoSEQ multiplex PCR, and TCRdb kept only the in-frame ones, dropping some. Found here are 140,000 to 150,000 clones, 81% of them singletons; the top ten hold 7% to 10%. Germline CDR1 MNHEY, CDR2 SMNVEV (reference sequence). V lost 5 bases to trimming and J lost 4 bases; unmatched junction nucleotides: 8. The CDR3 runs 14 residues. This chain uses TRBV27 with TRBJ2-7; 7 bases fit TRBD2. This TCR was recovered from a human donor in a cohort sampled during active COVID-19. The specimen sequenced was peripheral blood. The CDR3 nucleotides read TGTGCCAGCAGTCGGACTAGTGGGAGGTACGAGCAGTACTTC. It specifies CASSRTSGRYEQYF.